This TCR beta chain was sequenced for a study of T cell repertoires in cytomegalovirus infection. Across the study: Public signatures in TCR beta pointed to CMV infection and matching HLA type.

In the case of this clonotype: Its antigen is not known.

Overall study findings and caveats: Based on cumulative public TCR beta family frequency, carriers of CMV plus the relevant HLA were identified. Across the ex vivo response, the dominant clonotypes were HLA-C-restricted CMV-specific TCR beta clonotypes.

The CDR3 contains 16 residues. The germline gives CDR1 MDHEN, CDR2 SYDVKM. V lost 4 bases, J lost 7 bases, and 14 bases stayed unmatched. A single record per CDR3 protein comes from TCRdb applying MiXCR to the reads. This table holds roughly 200,000 distinct CDR3 sequences, about a sixth found once. The sequence was collected from a human donor in good health (CMV status not recorded). Some clones in this sample may be carry-over from other donors' samples. What was sequenced was CD8+ T cells from PBMCs. The chain has TRBV28 and TRBJ2-7; TRBD1 matches at 9 bases. Written as DNA, the CDR3 is TGTGCCAGCAGTTCGGTGATACAGGGGGCAGTGGGAGAGCAGTACTTC. It specifies CASSSVIQGAVGEQYF.